Following are 29 T cell receptor beta chains from one sample sequenced in a study of blood T cells in healthy people across ages. A second PCR, run for about 7 to 11 cycles, used a sample-barcoded 5' primer plus a J-beta primer mix. Each CDR3 protein is one row after TCRdb ran MiXCR on the 5' RACE reads. The sample records roughly 1,700,000 distinct CDR3 sequences, approximately 28% being singletons. Material for sequencing was blood. The receptors here all came from a woman younger than 45 in good health.

The chain links TRBV29-1 to TRBJ2-2, with D uncertain. Germline V gene lookup returns CDR1 SQVTM and CDR2 ANQGSEA. V was trimmed by 5 bases and J by 2 bases, leaving 15 bases between them. The CDR3 runs to 15 residues. CDR3 region: CSVHRGSANTGELFF. CDR3 nucleotide sequence: TGCAGCGTTCACCGTGGCAGCGCTAACACCGGGGAGCTGTTTTTT.

This clonotype was counted at least ten times. The V and J genes are TRBV7-2 and TRBJ2-7, with a tentative D call TRBD2 (5 bases). V shed 3 bases and J shed 7 bases, with 16 bases lying between them. The CDR3 sequence is 14 residues long. Germline CDR1 and CDR2: SGHTA and FQGNSA. Here the CDR3 reads CASSFQRTLEEQYF. The CDR3 DNA reads TGTGCCAGCAGCTTCCAGCGGACCCTAGAGGAGCAGTACTTC.

V usage is TRBV9 and J usage is TRBJ1-6, with 8 nucleotides matching TRBD1. This CDR3 has 16 amino acids. After removal of 4 bases from V and 8 bases from J, the junction contained 11 bases not matched to a gene. Per the germline V gene, CDR1 is SGDLS and CDR2 is YYNGEE. CDR3 coding DNA: TGTGCCAGCAGCTCCCGACCGGACAGGGATGATTCACCCCTCCACTTT. Translated: CASSSRPDRDDSPLHF.

A few counts support this clonotype. The J gene is TRBJ2-2, the V gene TRBV6-5, with unresolved D. Trimming removed 0 bases at V and 7 bases at J, with 12 bases between. This CDR3 is built from 15 residues. CDR1 and CDR2 (germline): MNHEY, SVGAGI. In DNA, the CDR3 is TGTGCCAGCAGTTACTCGCCTTCCTTGGGCGGGGAGCTGTTTTTT. It is translated as CASSYSPSLGGELFF.

This clonotype was recorded at least ten times. The rearrangement links TRBV7-3 to TRBJ1-2; TRBD1 might be the D (5 bases). The CDR3 sequence is 15 residues long. The V end lost 0 bases, the J end lost 0 bases, and 8 bases lay between the germline ends. Germline V gene lookup returns CDR1 SGHTA and CDR2 FQGTGA. The CDR3 sequence is CASSLTGRTNYGYTF. CDR3 nucleotide sequence: TGTGCCAGCAGCTTAACGGGACGGACTAACTATGGCTACACCTTC.

This clonotype was seen a few times. The chain links TRBV18 to TRBJ2-5; D is perhaps TRBD2 (6 bases). CDR1 and CDR2 from the germline V gene are KGHSH and LQKENI. The V and J ends lost 6 bases and 2 bases respectively, with 13 bases between them. CDR3 length equals 14 residues. CDR3 DNA sequence: TGTGCCAGCTCCCACCGGGAGCTACAAGAGACCCAGTACTTC. The encoded protein is CASSHRELQETQYF.

The chain joins TRBV18 to TRBJ1-4; weak D call: TRBD1 (5 bases). CDR1 is KGHSH and CDR2 is LQKENI in the germline V gene. This CDR3 contains 13 residues. Trimming stripped 2 bases from V and 5 bases from J, with 6 bases between. The CDR3 is CASSPRQNEKLFF. As DNA, the CDR3 is TGTGCCAGCTCACCAAGACAGAATGAAAAACTGTTTTTT.

This clonotype showed up just a few times. V and J are TRBV18 and TRBJ1-1, with D perhaps matching TRBD1 (6 bases). The CDR3 is 16 amino acids. The germline V and J ends were trimmed by 6 bases and 1 base, with 18 bases remaining between them. Germline CDR1 and CDR2: KGHSH and LQKENI. CDR3 loop: CASSLQGPTTNTEAFF. In DNA, the CDR3 is TGTGCCAGCTCCCTACAGGGCCCGACGACGAACACTGAAGCTTTCTTT.

The sample holds a few counts of this clonotype. The junction departs from germline at one end; a sequencing error may be responsible. The J gene is TRBJ2-3, the V gene TRBV15, with a tentative D call TRBD1 (5 bases). This CDR3 spans 14 amino acids. Germline CDR1 is LNHNV and CDR2 is YYDKDF (reference sequence). The CDR3 DNA reads as TGTGCTACCAGCAGAGCAGGGCGCGCAGATACGCAGTATTTT. Translation gives CATSRAGRADTQYF.

This clonotype showed up just a few times. The chain employs TRBV7-2 and TRBJ2-7, with 7 bases matching TRBD2. The CDR3 extends over 15 amino acids. CDR1 and CDR2 (germline): SGHTA, FQGNSA. V lost 5 bases and J lost 0; bases outside the gene matches: 7. CDR3 nucleotides: TGTGCCAGCAGCGCGGGGGACTTCCGCTCCTACGAGCAGTACTTC. This translates into CASSAGDFRSYEQYF.

The gene calls are TRBV12-3 or TRBV12-4 and TRBJ2-7; TRBD1 matches at 12 bases. CDR3 size: 16 residues. Losses at the gene ends were 1 base for V and 5 bases for J; bases not matched to a gene: 6. CDR3 in DNA: TGTGCCAGCAGTTTAGATACCGGGACAGGGGGCAACGAGCAGTACTTC. This codes for CASSLDTGTGGNEQYF.

This clonotype occurred many times. The V call is TRBV5-1, the J call TRBJ2-1; 10 nucleotides line up with TRBD2. The CDR3 runs 15 residues. Trimming took 0 bases from V and 7 from J; bases not matched to a gene: 4. Germline V gene sequence: CDR1 SGHRS, CDR2 YFSETQ. CDR3 amino acids: CASSLVAGGGNEQFF. In nucleotides, the CDR3 is TGCGCCAGCAGCTTGGTAGCGGGAGGAGGAAATGAGCAGTTCTTC.

This chain joins TRBV4-1 and TRBJ1-1; D is uncertain. V gave up 3 bases and J gave up 10 bases, with 24 bases separating them. Germline CDR1 is MGHRA and CDR2 is YSYEKL. The CDR3 sequence is 16 residues long. DNA of the CDR3: TGCGCCAGCAGCCAGCCGAGGACCGGCCAAGAAACGGGAGCTTTCTTT. Its protein product is CASSQPRTGQETGAFF.

This chain connects TRBV7-2 to TRBJ1-2; TRBD1 is a possible D gene (6 bases). CDR3 length: 13 amino acids. Germline V gives CDR1 SGHTA, CDR2 FQGNSA. Trimming stripped 5 bases from V and 8 bases from J, with 15 bases between. The CDR3 here is CASSSSRGLGYTF. DNA of the CDR3: TGTGCCAGCAGCAGTTCCAGGGGATTAGGCTACACCTTC. Full variable domain (outside the CDR3, taken from reference TRBV7-2 and TRBJ1-2): GAGVSQSPSNKVTEKGKDVELRCDPISGHTALYWYRQSLGQGLEFLIYFQGNSAPDKSGLPSDRFSAERTGGSVSTLTIQRTQQEDSAVYLCASSSSRGLGYTFGSGTRLTVV.

The chain combines TRBV20-1 with TRBJ2-7, with TRBD2 matching 9 bases. From germline, CDR1 is DFQATT and CDR2 SNEGSKA (reference sequence). The CDR3 totals 15 residues. Trimming removed 0 bases from V and 1 base from J; junction bases left unmatched: 4. CDR3 loop: CSARDVLAGSYEQYF. The CDR3 DNA is TGCAGTGCTAGAGATGTACTAGCGGGTTCCTACGAGCAGTACTTC.

There are a few counts of this clonotype. The chain is built from TRBV7-3 and TRBJ2-3; 12 bases are a match to TRBD1. The CDR3 spans 17 residues. Germline V gene sequence: CDR1 SGHTA, CDR2 FQGTGA. V shed 5 bases and J 5 bases; nucleotides not matched to a gene: 11. CDR3 loop: CASSIHRDRGREDTQYF. In nucleotides, the CDR3 is TGTGCCAGCAGCATACACCGGGACAGGGGGCGAGAAGATACGCAGTATTTT. Drawing the rest from reference TRBV7-3 and TRBJ2-3, the complete variable domain is GAGVSQTPSNKVTEKGKYVELRCDPISGHTALYWYRQSLGQGPEFLIYFQGTGAADDSGLPNDRFFAVRPEGSVSTLKIQRTERGDSAVYLCASSIHRDRGREDTQYFGPGTRLTVL.

This chain links TRBV14 with TRBJ2-4; TRBD1 matches at 7 bases. Germline trimming cut 4 bases from V and 10 bases from J; bases unmatched to any gene: 10. The CDR3 has 14 residues. CDR1 SGHDN and CDR2 FVKESK come from the germline V gene. The CDR3 here is CASSPTGTALIQYF. In DNA form, the CDR3 reads TGTGCCAGCAGCCCCACCGGGACAGCCCTTATTCAGTACTTC.

This clonotype was recorded many times. The chain couples TRBV18 to TRBJ1-4; D not resolved. Trimming took 8 bases from V and 4 from J, leaving 11 bases between them. This CDR3 has 13 residues. The germline V gene encodes CDR1 KGHSH and CDR2 LQKENI. The DNA for the CDR3 is TGTGCCAGCAGTCCGGGCCGTAATGAAAAACTGTTTTTT. It translates to CASSPGRNEKLFF.

The chain combines TRBV6-1 with TRBJ2-1; 7 nucleotides match TRBD2. Germline lookup yields CDR1 MNHNS and CDR2 SASEGT. The CDR3 has 13 residues. The V segment lost 6 bases and the J segment 8 bases; nucleotides outside the gene matches: 7. The CDR3, as DNA: TGTGCCAGCAGAAGCGGGGTATGGGATGAGCAGTTCTTC. Its translation is CASRSGVWDEQFF.

The V gene is TRBV25-1, the J gene TRBJ1-6; 7 nucleotides align to TRBD1. The CDR3 contains 17 residues. CDR1 is MGHDK and CDR2 is SYGVNS in the germline V gene. With 3 bases clipped from V and 2 bases from J, the junction kept 7 bases outside the gene matches. CDR3 region: CASSDPSTGTYNSPLHF. CDR3 DNA: TGTGCCAGCAGTGATCCCTCGACAGGGACCTATAATTCACCCCTCCACTTT.

This chain uses TRBV15 with TRBJ2-1, with TRBD2 matching over 13 bases. V trimming: 1 base; J trimming: 7 bases; junction bases outside the gene matches: 4. The CDR3 covers 16 residues. CDR1 is LNHNV, CDR2 YYDKDF, per germline (reference sequence). CDR3 DNA sequence: TGTGCCACCAGCAGAGCGACTAGCGGGAGGACGAATGAGCAGTTCTTC. This translates into CATSRATSGRTNEQFF.

There are a few counts of this clonotype. This rearrangement joins TRBV10-1 to TRBJ2-7; D not resolved. The germline CDR1 and CDR2 sequences are WNHNN and SYGVQD (reference sequence). The CDR3 runs 13 residues. V was cut by 3 bases and J by 7 bases, with 13 bases left in between. The CDR3 DNA reads as TGCGCCAGCAGTGATACTACCCCCAATGAGCAGTACTTC. Translation gives CASSDTTPNEQYF.

The sample holds a few counts of this clonotype. V gene TRBV5-1 combines with J gene TRBJ2-3; 7 bases are a match to TRBD1. In germline, CDR1 is SGHRS, CDR2 YFSETQ. CDR3 length: 15 amino acids. V dropped 4 bases and J dropped 4; count of bases not matched to a gene: 9. The CDR3 reads CASSLTGTIADTQYF. CDR3 bases: TGCGCCAGCAGCCTGACAGGGACGATTGCAGATACGCAGTATTTT. Together with reference TRBV5-1 and TRBJ2-3, the CDR3 gives the full variable domain: KAGVTQTPRYLIKTRGQQVTLSCSPISGHRSVSWYQQTPGQGLQFLFEYFSETQRNKGNFPGRFSGRQFSNSRSEMNVSTLELGDSALYLCASSLTGTIADTQYFGPGTRLTVL.

This clonotype was seen repeatedly, ten times or more. This CDR3 is CASSPGAGSYNEQFF. The CDR3 coding sequence is TGTGCCAGCAGCCCCGGGGCGGGGTCCTACAATGAGCAGTTCTTC. The rearrangement joins TRBV6-1 to TRBJ2-1; D is possibly TRBD2 (6 bases). The CDR3 is made up of 15 amino acids. Per the germline V gene, CDR1 is MNHNS and CDR2 is SASEGT. The ends were cut back, 6 bases at V and 1 base at J, with 13 bases in the middle.

This sequence joins TRBV5-1 and TRBJ2-1; D might be TRBD1 (7 bases). Trimming removed 2 bases from V and 4 bases from J, with 16 bases in between. The CDR3 loop spans 16 amino acids. CDR1 and CDR2 from the germline V gene are SGHRS and YFSETQ. CDR3 DNA sequence: TGCGCCAGCAGCTTCGGGCGCGGGACAGTTTACAATGAGCAGTTCTTC. It specifies CASSFGRGTVYNEQFF.

The table lists this clonotype with many counts. J is TRBJ2-3 and V is TRBV6-5; D unresolved. The CDR3 totals 12 residues. The ends were cut back, 6 bases at V and 2 bases at J, with 6 bases in the middle. Germline CDR1 is MNHEY and CDR2 is SVGAGI. The chain's CDR3 is CASRDTTDTQYF. Here the CDR3 DNA reads TGTGCCAGCAGGGATACCACAGATACGCAGTATTTT.

This clonotype was detected a few times. This sequence joins TRBV30 and TRBJ2-7; the D gene is possibly TRBD2 (5 bases). Germline lookup yields CDR1 GTSNPN and CDR2 SVGIG (reference sequence). This CDR3 has 13 amino acids. V lost 4 bases and J lost 4, with 14 bases in between. Here the CDR3 DNA reads TGTGCCTGGACCTACAGCGGAATTTACGAGCAGTACTTC. Its translation: CAWTYSGIYEQYF.

This clonotype appeared a few times. The chain recombines TRBV9 with TRBJ2-1, with 7 nucleotides matching TRBD2. Trimming cost V 2 bases and J 7 bases; bases outside gene matches: 9. Germline V gene sequence: CDR1 SGDLS, CDR2 YYNGEE. There are 15 residues in the CDR3. CDR3 loop: CASSVAWGGRNEQFF. The DNA of the CDR3 is TGTGCCAGCAGCGTTGCCTGGGGAGGGAGGAATGAGCAGTTCTTC.

As for this clonotype: The conserved phenylalanine or tryptophan normally closing the CDR3 is absent here, so this likely arose from a read error. This sequence joins TRBV12-3 or TRBV12-4 and TRBJ1-5; D perhaps matches TRBD1 (5 bases). The CDR3 runs 15 residues. V lost 6 bases and J 5 bases, leaving 17 bases between the germline ends. The CDR3, as DNA: TGTGCCAGCAGCACCTTTGCCGGGGCGTATCAGCCCCAGCATTCT. Encoded protein: CASSTFAGAYQPQHS.